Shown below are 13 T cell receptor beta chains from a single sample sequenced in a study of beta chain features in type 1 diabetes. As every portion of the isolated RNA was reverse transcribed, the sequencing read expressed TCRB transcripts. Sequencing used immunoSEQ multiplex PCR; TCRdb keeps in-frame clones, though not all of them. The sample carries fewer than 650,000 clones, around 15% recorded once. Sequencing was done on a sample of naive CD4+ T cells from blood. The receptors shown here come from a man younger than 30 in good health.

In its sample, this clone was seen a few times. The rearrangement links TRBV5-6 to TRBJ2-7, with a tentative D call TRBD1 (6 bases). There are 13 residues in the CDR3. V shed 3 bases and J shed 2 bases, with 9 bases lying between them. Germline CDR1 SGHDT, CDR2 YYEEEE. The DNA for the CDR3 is TGTGCCAGCAGCTACAGGGCCACCTACGAGCAGTACTTC. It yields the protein CASSYRATYEQYF.

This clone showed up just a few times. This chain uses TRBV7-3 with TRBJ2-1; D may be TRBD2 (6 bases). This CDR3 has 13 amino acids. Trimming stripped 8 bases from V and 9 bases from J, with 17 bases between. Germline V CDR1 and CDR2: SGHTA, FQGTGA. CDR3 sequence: CASQEGPSFEQFF. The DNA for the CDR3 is TGTGCCAGCCAGGAGGGCCCTTCGTTTGAGCAGTTCTTC.

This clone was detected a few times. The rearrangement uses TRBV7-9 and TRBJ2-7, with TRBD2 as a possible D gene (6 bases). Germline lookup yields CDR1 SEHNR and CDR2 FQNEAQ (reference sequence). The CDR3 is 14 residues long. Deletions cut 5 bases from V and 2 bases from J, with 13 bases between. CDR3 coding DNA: TGTGCCAGCAGCGATCGACGGGGGACCTACGAGCAGTACTTC. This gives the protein CASSDRRGTYEQYF.

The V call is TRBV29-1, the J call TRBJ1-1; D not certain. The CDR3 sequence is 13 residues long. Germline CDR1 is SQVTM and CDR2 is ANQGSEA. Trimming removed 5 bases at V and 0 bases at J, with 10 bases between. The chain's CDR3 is CSVYLGMNTEAFF. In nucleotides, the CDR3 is TGCAGCGTTTATCTGGGGATGAACACTGAAGCTTTCTTT. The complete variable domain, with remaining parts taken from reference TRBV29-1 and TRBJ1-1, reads SAVISQKPSRDICQRGTSLTIQCQVDSQVTMMFWYRQQPGQSLTLIATANQGSEATYESGFVIDKFPISRPNLTFSTLTVSNMSPEDSSIYLCSVYLGMNTEAFFGQGTRLTVV.

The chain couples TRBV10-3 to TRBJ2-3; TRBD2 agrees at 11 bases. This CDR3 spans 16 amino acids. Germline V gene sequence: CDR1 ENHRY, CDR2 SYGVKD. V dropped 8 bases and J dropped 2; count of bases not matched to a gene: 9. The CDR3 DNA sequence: TGTGCCATCCGGGGGACTAGCGGACTCCTCACAGATACGCAGTATTTT. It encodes CAIRGTSGLLTDTQYF.

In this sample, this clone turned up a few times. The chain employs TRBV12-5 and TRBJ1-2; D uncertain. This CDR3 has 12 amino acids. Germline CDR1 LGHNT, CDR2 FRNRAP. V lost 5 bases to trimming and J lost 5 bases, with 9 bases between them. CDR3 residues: CASGAGRYGYTF. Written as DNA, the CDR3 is TGTGCTAGTGGTGCTGGCCGTTATGGCTACACCTTC.

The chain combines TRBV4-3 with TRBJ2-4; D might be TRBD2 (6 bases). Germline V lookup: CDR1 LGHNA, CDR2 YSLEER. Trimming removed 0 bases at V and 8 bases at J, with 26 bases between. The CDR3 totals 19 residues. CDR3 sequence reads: CASSQDIGRGRRDIHIQYF. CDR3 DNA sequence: TGCGCCAGCAGCCAAGATATAGGTAGGGGTCGGCGGGATATTCACATTCAGTACTTC.

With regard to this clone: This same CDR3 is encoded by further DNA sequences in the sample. In DNA form, the CDR3 reads TGTGCCAGCAGCCAAGGACTTAATCAGCCCCAGCATTTT. Amino acid sequence: CASSQGLNQPQHF. The chain combines TRBV14 with TRBJ1-5; the D is unclear. V was pared by 1 base and J by 4 bases, with 5 bases between. Germline V gives CDR1 SGHDN, CDR2 FVKESK. There are 13 residues in the CDR3.

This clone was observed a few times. The CDR3 spells CASSFSSSYEQYF. DNA for the CDR3: TGCGCCAGCAGCTTTTCCAGCTCCTACGAGCAGTACTTC. The J gene is TRBJ2-7, the V gene TRBV5-1; D remains ambiguous. Germline-derived CDR1 and CDR2 are SGHRS and YFSETQ. The germline V and J ends were trimmed by 2 bases and 0 bases, with 6 bases remaining between them. The CDR3 has 13 residues. Complete variable domain (other parts from reference TRBV5-1 and TRBJ2-7): KAGVTQTPRYLIKTRGQQVTLSCSPISGHRSVSWYQQTPGQGLQFLFEYFSETQRNKGNFPGRFSGRQFSNSRSEMNVSTLELGDSALYLCASSFSSSYEQYFGPGTRLTVT.

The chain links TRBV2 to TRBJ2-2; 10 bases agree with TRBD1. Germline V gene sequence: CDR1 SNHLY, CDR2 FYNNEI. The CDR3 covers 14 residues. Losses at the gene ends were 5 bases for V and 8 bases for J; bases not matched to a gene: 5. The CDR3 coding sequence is TGTGCCAGCAGTTGGACAGGGGGAGGTGGGGAGCTGTTTTTT. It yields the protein CASSWTGGGGELFF.

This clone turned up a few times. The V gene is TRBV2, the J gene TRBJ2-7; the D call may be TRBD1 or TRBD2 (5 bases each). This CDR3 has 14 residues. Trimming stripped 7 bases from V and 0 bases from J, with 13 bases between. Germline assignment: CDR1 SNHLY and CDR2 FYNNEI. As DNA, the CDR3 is TGTGCCAGCACCCTAGATGGGGGCTCCTACGAGCAGTACTTC. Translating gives CASTLDGGSYEQYF.

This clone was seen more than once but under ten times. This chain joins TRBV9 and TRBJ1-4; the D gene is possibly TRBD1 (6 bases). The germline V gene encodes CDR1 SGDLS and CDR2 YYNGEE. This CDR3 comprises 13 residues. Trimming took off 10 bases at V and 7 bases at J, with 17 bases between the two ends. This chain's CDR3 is CAGLDSAFEKLFF. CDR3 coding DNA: TGTGCCGGCCTGGACAGCGCCTTTGAAAAACTGTTTTTT. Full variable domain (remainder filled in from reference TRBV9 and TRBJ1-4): DSGVTQTPKHLITATGQRVTLRCSPRSGDLSVYWYQQSLDQGLQFLIQYYNGEERAKGNILERFSAQQFPDLHSELNLSSLELGDSALYFCAGLDSAFEKLFFGSGTQLSVL.

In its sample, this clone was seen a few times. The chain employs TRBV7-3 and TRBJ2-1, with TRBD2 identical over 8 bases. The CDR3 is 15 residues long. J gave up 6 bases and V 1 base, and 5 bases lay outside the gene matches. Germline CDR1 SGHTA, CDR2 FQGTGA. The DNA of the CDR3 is TGTGCCAGCAGCTTAATGGGGACTAGTGCCAATGAGCAGTTCTTC. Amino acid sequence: CASSLMGTSANEQFF.